Shown below are 15 T cell receptor beta chains from a single sample sequenced in a study of blood T cell repertoires in COVID-19. TCRdb's copy holds only in-frame clones and misses some; the assay was immunoSEQ multiplex PCR. The sample shows roughly 160,000 clones, about 82% of them seen only once. The sample comprised peripheral blood. Every receptor here comes from a woman of 80 years or more with COVID-19, enrolled during active disease.

This clone appeared a single time. The rearrangement joins TRBV5-1 to TRBJ2-1; D perhaps matches TRBD1 (5 bases). Trimming shortened V by 6 bases and J by 0 bases, and 13 bases separated the two germline ends. This CDR3 comprises 15 residues. Germline CDR1 and CDR2: SGHRS and YFSETQ. CDR3 sequence (DNA): TGCGCCAGCAACCCAGGAACAGGCTCCTACAATGAGCAGTTCTTC. Its protein is CASNPGTGSYNEQFF.

The V and J genes are TRBV5-1 and TRBJ2-5; 13 bases map to TRBD2. This CDR3 is 15 amino acids long. The V segment lost 2 bases and the J segment 3 bases; nucleotides outside the gene matches: 1. CDR1 is SGHRS, CDR2 YFSETQ, per germline. CDR3 DNA sequence: TGCGCCAGCAGCTTCGGACTAGCGGGGGAAGAGACCCAGTACTTC. Translation gives CASSFGLAGEETQYF. Based on the CDR3 plus reference TRBV5-1 and TRBJ2-5, the full variable domain is KAGVTQTPRYLIKTRGQQVTLSCSPISGHRSVSWYQQTPGQGLQFLFEYFSETQRNKGNFPGRFSGRQFSNSRSEMNVSTLELGDSALYLCASSFGLAGEETQYFGPGTRLLVL.

This clone was detected only once. This chain joins TRBV3-1 (or the pseudogene TRBV3-2) and TRBJ2-7; D may be TRBD1 (6 bases). The germline V gene encodes CDR1 LGHDT and CDR2 YNNKEL (reference sequence). V was shortened by 3 bases and J by 7 bases, with 13 bases between the two germline ends. This CDR3 has 13 amino acids. CDR3 coding DNA: TGTGCCAGCAGCCAGGGGGCGATAAGGGAGCAGTACTTC. Amino acid sequence: CASSQGAIREQYF.

The chain combines TRBV11-2 with TRBJ2-3, with TRBD1 identical over 7 bases. Germline CDR1 SGHAT, CDR2 FQNNGV. The J segment lost 2 bases and the V segment lost 5 bases, leaving 10 bases of the junction unmatched. This CDR3 is 16 amino acids long. This chain's CDR3 is CASSQVKGALTDTQYF. The CDR3 region has the DNA TGTGCCAGCAGCCAAGTGAAGGGGGCCCTCACAGATACGCAGTATTTT.

The V gene is TRBV28, the J gene TRBJ1-2; D remains unclear. The CDR3 covers 12 residues. Germline V gene lookup returns CDR1 MDHEN and CDR2 SYDVKM. Trimming stripped 1 base from V and 6 bases from J, with 6 bases between. The chain's CDR3 is CASSLFGDGYTF. The CDR3, as DNA: TGTGCCAGCAGTTTATTCGGGGATGGCTACACCTTC.

The chain couples TRBV14 to TRBJ2-7; the D gene is possibly TRBD2 (5 bases). V lost 2 bases to trimming and J lost 9 bases, with 14 bases between them. CDR1 is SGHDN, CDR2 FVKESK, per germline. CDR3 length: 13 residues. The CDR3 is CASSQFWGDGQYF. Here the CDR3 DNA reads TGTGCCAGCAGCCAATTCTGGGGAGACGGGCAGTACTTC.

In this sample, this clone turned up a few times. V gene TRBV10-3 combines with J gene TRBJ2-1; 8 nucleotides align to TRBD2. CDR1 and CDR2 from the germline V gene are ENHRY and SYGVKD. The CDR3 is 12 amino acids. Unmatched junction bases numbered 0, after V lost 3 bases and J lost 8 bases. CDR3 residues: CAISDGGDEQFF. The CDR3 region has the DNA TGTGCCATCAGTGACGGGGGGGATGAGCAGTTCTTC.

V and J are TRBV5-1 and TRBJ1-6, with D hard to call. The germline V gene has CDR1 SGHRS and CDR2 YFSETQ. The CDR3 totals 15 residues. The V gene lost 0 bases and the J gene lost 7 bases, with 11 bases spanning the gap. The CDR3 DNA is TGCGCCAGCAGCTTGGTAGCCCGGGGAAATTCACCCCTCCACTTT. Its protein is CASSLVARGNSPLHF.

CDR3 sequence: CASSQIPGQNTDTQYF. CDR3 coding DNA: TGTGCCAGCAGCCAAATCCCGGGACAGAACACAGATACGCAGTATTTT. The chain recombines TRBV14 with TRBJ2-3; 7 positions match TRBD1. CDR1 SGHDN and CDR2 FVKESK come from the germline V gene. V was clipped by 2 bases and J by 2 bases; unmatched bases: 7. The CDR3 has 16 residues.

This chain connects TRBV7-8 to TRBJ1-1; 11 nucleotides line up with TRBD1. CDR3 length: 15 residues. The V segment lost 1 base and the J segment 5 bases; nucleotides outside the gene matches: 3. CDR1 and CDR2 (germline): SGHVS, FQNEAQ. CDR3 in amino acids: CASSLGDRGITEAFF. In DNA, the CDR3 is TGTGCCAGCAGCTTAGGGGACAGGGGGATAACTGAAGCTTTCTTT.

The rearrangement links TRBV10-3 to TRBJ2-2; D uncertain. CDR1 is ENHRY, CDR2 SYGVKD, per germline. The CDR3 extends over 12 amino acids. V was cut by 5 bases and J by 2 bases, with 3 bases left in between. The CDR3 nucleotides read TGTGCCATCAGTCAAAACACCGGGGAGCTGTTTTTT. It codes for CAISQNTGELFF.

V gene TRBV20-1 combines with J gene TRBJ1-3; D may be TRBD1 (6 bases). This CDR3 has 14 residues. Germline CDR1 and CDR2: DFQATT and SNEGSKA (reference sequence). Trimming left V 5 bases short and J 2 bases short, with 13 bases between. CDR3 bases: TGCAGTGCTCGTGCCGGGACAACTGGAAACACCATATATTTT. Encoded protein: CSARAGTTGNTIYF.

This clone was detected once. The J gene is TRBJ1-2, the V gene TRBV25-1, with D unresolved. V lost 2 bases, J lost 7 bases, and 5 bases lay in between. CDR1 and CDR2 (germline): MGHDK, SYGVNS. The CDR3 loop spans 11 amino acids. The CDR3 here is CASSERGGYTF. The CDR3 nucleotides read TGTGCCAGCAGTGAACGGGGTGGCTACACCTTC.

This clone was seen only once. This sequence joins TRBV10-2 and TRBJ2-7; D is perhaps TRBD2 (7 bases). The CDR3 covers 15 residues. V shed 4 bases and J shed 0 bases, with 13 bases lying between them. The germline gives CDR1 WSHSY, CDR2 SAAADI. The CDR3 loop reads CASSVGGGGSYEQYF. The CDR3 coding sequence is TGCGCCAGCAGTGTCGGGGGAGGGGGCTCCTACGAGCAGTACTTC.

V is TRBV11-2 and J is TRBJ2-2, with 11 nucleotides matching TRBD2. Germline assignment: CDR1 SGHAT and CDR2 FQNNGV. This CDR3 spans 14 amino acids. J gave up 4 bases and V 6 bases, and 1 base lay outside the gene matches. The CDR3 DNA reads as TGTGCCAGCAGGACTAGCGGGATCACCGGGGAGCTGTTTTTT. Translating it yields CASRTSGITGELFF.